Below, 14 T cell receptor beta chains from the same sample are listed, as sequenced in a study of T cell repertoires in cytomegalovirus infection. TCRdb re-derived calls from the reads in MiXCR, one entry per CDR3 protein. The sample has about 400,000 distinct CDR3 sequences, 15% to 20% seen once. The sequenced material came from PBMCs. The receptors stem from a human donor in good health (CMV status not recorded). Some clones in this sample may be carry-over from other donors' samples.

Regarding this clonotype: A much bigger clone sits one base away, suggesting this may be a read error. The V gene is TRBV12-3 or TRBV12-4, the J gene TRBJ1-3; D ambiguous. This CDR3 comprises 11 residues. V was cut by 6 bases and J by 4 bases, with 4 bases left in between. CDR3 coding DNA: TGTGCCAGCAGGTTCGGAAACACCATATATTTT. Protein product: CASRFGNTIYF.

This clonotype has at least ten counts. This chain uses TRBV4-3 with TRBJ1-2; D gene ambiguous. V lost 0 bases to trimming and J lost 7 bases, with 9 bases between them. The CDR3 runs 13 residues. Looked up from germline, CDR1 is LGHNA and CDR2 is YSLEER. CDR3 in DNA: TGCGCCAGCAGCCAAGATACCAGAGGTGGCTACACCTTC. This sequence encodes CASSQDTRGGYTF.

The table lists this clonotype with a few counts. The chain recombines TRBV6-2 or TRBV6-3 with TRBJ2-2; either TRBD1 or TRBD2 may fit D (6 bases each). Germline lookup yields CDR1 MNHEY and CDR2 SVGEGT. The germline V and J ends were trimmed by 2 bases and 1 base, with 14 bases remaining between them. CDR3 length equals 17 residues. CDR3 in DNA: TGTGCCAGCAGTTACCGCCTGGGGGGCGTGAACACCGGGGAGCTGTTTTTT. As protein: CASSYRLGGVNTGELFF.

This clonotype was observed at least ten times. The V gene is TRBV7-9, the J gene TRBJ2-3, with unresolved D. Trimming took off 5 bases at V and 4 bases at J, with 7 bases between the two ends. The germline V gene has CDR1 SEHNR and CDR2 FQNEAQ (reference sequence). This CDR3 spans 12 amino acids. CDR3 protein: CASSRRPDTQYF. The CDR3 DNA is TGTGCCAGCAGCCGAAGGCCAGATACGCAGTATTTT.

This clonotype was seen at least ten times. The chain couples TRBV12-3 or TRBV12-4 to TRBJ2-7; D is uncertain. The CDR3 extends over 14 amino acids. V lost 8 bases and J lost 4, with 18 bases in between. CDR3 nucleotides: TGTGCCAGCGCGGTTCGGAGAGACCCATACGAGCAGTACTTC. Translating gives CASAVRRDPYEQYF.

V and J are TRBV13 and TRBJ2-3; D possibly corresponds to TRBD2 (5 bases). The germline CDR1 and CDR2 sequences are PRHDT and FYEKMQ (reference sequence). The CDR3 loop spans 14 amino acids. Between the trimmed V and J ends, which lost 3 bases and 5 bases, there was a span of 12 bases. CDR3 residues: CASSLRPEGDTQYF. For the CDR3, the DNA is TGTGCCAGCAGCTTGAGACCAGAGGGAGATACGCAGTATTTT.

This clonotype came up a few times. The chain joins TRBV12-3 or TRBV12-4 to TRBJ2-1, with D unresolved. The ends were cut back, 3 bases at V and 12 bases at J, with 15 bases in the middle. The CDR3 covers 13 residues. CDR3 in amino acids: CASSLKGRSAQFF. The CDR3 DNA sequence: TGTGCCAGCAGTTTGAAGGGTAGATCGGCGCAGTTCTTC.

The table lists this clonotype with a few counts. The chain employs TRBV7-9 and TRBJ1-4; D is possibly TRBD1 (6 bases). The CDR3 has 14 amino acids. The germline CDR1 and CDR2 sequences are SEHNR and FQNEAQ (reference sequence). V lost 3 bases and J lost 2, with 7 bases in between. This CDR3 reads CASSFQGTNEKLFF. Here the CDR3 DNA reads TGTGCCAGCAGCTTCCAGGGGACTAATGAAAAACTGTTTTTT.

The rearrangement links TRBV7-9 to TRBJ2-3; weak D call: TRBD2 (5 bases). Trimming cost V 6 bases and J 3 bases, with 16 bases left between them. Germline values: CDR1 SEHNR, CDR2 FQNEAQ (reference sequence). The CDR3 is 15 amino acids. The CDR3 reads CASSPTRGPTDTQYF. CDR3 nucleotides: TGTGCCAGCAGTCCGACCCGGGGTCCTACAGATACGCAGTATTTT.

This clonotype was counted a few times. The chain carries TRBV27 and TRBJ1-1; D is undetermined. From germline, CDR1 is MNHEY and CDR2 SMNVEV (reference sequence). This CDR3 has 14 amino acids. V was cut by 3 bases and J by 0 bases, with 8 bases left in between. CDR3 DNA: TGTGCCAGCAGTTTGACACACATGAACACTGAAGCTTTCTTT. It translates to CASSLTHMNTEAFF.

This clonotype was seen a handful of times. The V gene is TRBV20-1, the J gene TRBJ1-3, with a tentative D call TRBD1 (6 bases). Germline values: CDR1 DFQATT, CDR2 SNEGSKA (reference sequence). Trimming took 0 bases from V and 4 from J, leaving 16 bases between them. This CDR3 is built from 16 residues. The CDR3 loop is CSARDRMGGLGNTIYF. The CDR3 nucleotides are TGCAGTGCTAGAGATCGTATGGGGGGCCTGGGAAACACCATATATTTT.

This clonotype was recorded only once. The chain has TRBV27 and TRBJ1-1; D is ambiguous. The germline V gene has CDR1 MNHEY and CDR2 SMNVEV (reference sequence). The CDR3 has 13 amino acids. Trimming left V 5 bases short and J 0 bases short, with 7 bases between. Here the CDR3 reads CASSRLLNTEAFF. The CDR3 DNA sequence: TGTGCCAGCAGTCGCCTACTGAACACTGAAGCTTTCTTT.

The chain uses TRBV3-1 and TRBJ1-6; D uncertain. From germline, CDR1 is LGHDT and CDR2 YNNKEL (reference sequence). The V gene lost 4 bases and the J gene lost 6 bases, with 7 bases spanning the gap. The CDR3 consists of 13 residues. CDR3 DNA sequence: TGTGCCAGCAGCCCCCGTCGTAATTCACCCCTCCACTTT. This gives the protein CASSPRRNSPLHF.

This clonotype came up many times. The CDR3 DNA follows: TGTGCCAGCAGCCCGCGGACCTTTCGCGATACGCAGTATTTT. It translates to CASSPRTFRDTQYF. The chain employs TRBV7-8 and TRBJ2-3; the D is unclear. V gave up 5 bases and J gave up 6 bases, with 15 bases separating them. In germline, CDR1 is SGHVS, CDR2 FQNEAQ. This CDR3 region has 14 residues.